These 20 T cell receptor beta chains originate from one sample sequenced in a study of blood T cell repertoires in COVID-19. TCRdb's table, derived via immunoSEQ multiplex PCR, lists solely in-frame clones and lacks some. The sample contains roughly 350,000 clones, 85% of which appear only once. The sequenced material came from peripheral blood. The receptors here all came from a woman aged 18-29 years with acute or convalescent COVID-19.

This chain connects TRBV24-1 to TRBJ2-1; 14 positions match TRBD2. The trim removed 9 bases at V and 6 bases at J, leaving 3 bases unmatched. This CDR3 comprises 14 residues. CDR1 and CDR2 (germline): KGHDR, SFDVKD. The CDR3 bases are TGTGCCACCGGACTAGCGGGAGGAAGCAATGAGCAGTTCTTC. This codes for CATGLAGGSNEQFF.

The chain employs TRBV28 and TRBJ2-7; 8 nucleotides align to TRBD2. The germline gives CDR1 MDHEN, CDR2 SYDVKM. V trimming: 7 bases; J trimming: 7 bases; junction bases outside the gene matches: 18. CDR3 length: 16 amino acids. The CDR3 sequence: CASTGLHPAGAREQYF. Written as DNA, the CDR3 is TGTGCCAGCACCGGATTACATCCAGCGGGAGCGAGGGAGCAGTACTTC.

The rearrangement uses TRBV15 and TRBJ1-5, with TRBD1 matching over 9 bases. The CDR3 extends over 16 amino acids. Trimming removed 1 base from V and 5 bases from J; junction bases left unmatched: 6. Germline V lookup: CDR1 LNHNV, CDR2 YYDKDF (reference sequence). The CDR3 sequence is CATSRGPTGGYQPQHF. CDR3 DNA sequence: TGTGCCACCAGCAGAGGCCCGACAGGGGGTTATCAGCCCCAGCATTTT.

The chain recombines TRBV28 with TRBJ2-7; no definite D call. This CDR3 has 11 amino acids. The germline V gene encodes CDR1 MDHEN and CDR2 SYDVKM. Trimming shortened V by 6 bases and J by 4 bases, and 7 bases separated the two germline ends. CDR3 sequence: CASRFSYEQYF. In nucleotides, the CDR3 is TGTGCCAGCAGATTTTCATACGAGCAGTACTTC.

This rearrangement joins TRBV7-8 to TRBJ2-1; D gene uncertain. The germline V and J ends were trimmed by 1 base and 6 bases, with 7 bases remaining between them. The germline gives CDR1 SGHVS, CDR2 FQNEAQ. The CDR3 contains 13 residues. CDR3 nucleotides: TGTGCCAGCAGCTTAGACGCTAGCAATGAGCAGTTCTTC. Protein sequence: CASSLDASNEQFF.

The chain couples TRBV6-4 to TRBJ1-6; D is possibly TRBD1 (5 bases). The CDR3 runs to 13 residues. CDR1 MRHNA and CDR2 SNTAGT come from the germline V gene. Trimming removed 2 bases from V and 6 bases from J, with 5 bases in between. The CDR3 DNA reads as TGTGCCAGCAGTGACGACAGTAATTCACCCCTCCACTTT. Translating gives CASSDDSNSPLHF.

The rearrangement uses TRBV10-3 and TRBJ1-6; D might be TRBD1 (5 bases). Germline CDR1 is ENHRY and CDR2 is SYGVKD. The CDR3 is made up of 19 amino acids. V was trimmed by 0 bases and J by 0 bases, leaving 15 bases between them. CDR3 DNA: TGTGCCATCAGTGAGTCCGTCCGGGGGGGTTCCTCCTATAATTCACCCCTCCACTTT. Translating gives CAISESVRGGSSYNSPLHF.

The chain links TRBV4-2 to TRBJ1-2, with D tentatively TRBD1 (5 bases). This CDR3 contains 16 residues. The V end lost 3 bases, the J end lost 8 bases, and 22 bases lay between the germline ends. CDR1 LGHNA and CDR2 YNFKEQ come from the germline V gene. CDR3 residues: CASSQKTARDSRGYTF. In DNA form, the CDR3 reads TGTGCCAGCAGCCAGAAGACGGCCCGGGACTCTAGAGGCTACACCTTC.

The V gene is TRBV19, the J gene TRBJ2-7; TRBD1 agrees at 7 bases. Germline V gene lookup returns CDR1 LNHDA and CDR2 SQIVND (reference sequence). V was pared by 7 bases and J by 0 bases, with 6 bases of the junction left unmatched. This CDR3 is built from 14 residues. The DNA for the CDR3 is TGTGCCAGTACCCGGGACAGTATCTCCTACGAGCAGTACTTC. It translates to CASTRDSISYEQYF.

This chain connects TRBV18 to TRBJ1-5; 8 bases line up with TRBD1. The CDR3 covers 15 residues. The germline gives CDR1 KGHSH, CDR2 LQKENI. Unmatched junction bases numbered 6, after V lost 6 bases and J lost 2 bases. CDR3 loop: CASSVDRAGNQPQHF. In DNA form, the CDR3 reads TGTGCCAGCTCCGTGGACAGGGCGGGCAATCAGCCCCAGCATTTT.

The chain combines TRBV30 with TRBJ2-2, with 7 positions matching TRBD2. CDR1 is GTSNPN and CDR2 is SVGIG in the germline V gene (reference sequence). V trimming: 3 bases; J trimming: 5 bases; junction bases outside the gene matches: 9. The CDR3 runs 15 residues. CDR3 sequence reads: CAWSWGGLQTGELFF. The CDR3 DNA reads as TGTGCCTGGAGCTGGGGAGGGCTTCAAACCGGGGAGCTGTTTTTT.

V gene TRBV19 combines with J gene TRBJ2-7; weak D call: TRBD1 (6 bases). The V gene lost 5 bases and the J gene lost 3 bases, with 8 bases spanning the gap. Per germline, CDR1 LNHDA and CDR2 SQIVND (reference sequence). CDR3 length: 12 amino acids. This CDR3 reads CASSADSYEQYF. The CDR3 region has the DNA TGTGCCAGTAGTGCGGACAGCTACGAGCAGTACTTC.

This chain joins TRBV24-1 and TRBJ2-5, with D hard to call. Trimming stripped 0 bases from V and 1 base from J, with 5 bases between. This CDR3 spans 14 amino acids. CDR1 KGHDR and CDR2 SFDVKD come from the germline V gene. CDR3 sequence reads: CATSDLAGQETQYF. The CDR3 nucleotides read TGTGCCACCAGTGATTTGGCAGGCCAAGAGACCCAGTACTTC.

Points on this clone: Additional DNA sequences in this sample encode the identical CDR3. V usage is TRBV9 and J usage is TRBJ1-5; D perhaps matches TRBD1 (5 bases). The V and J ends lost 4 bases and 2 bases respectively, with 13 bases between them. Germline CDR1 and CDR2: SGDLS and YYNGEE. The CDR3 runs 15 residues. CDR3 in amino acids: CASSPSGGGNQPQHF. The CDR3 coding sequence is TGTGCCAGCAGCCCCTCCGGGGGGGGCAATCAGCCCCAGCATTTT. Full variable domain (outside the CDR3, taken from reference TRBV9 and TRBJ1-5): DSGVTQTPKHLITATGQRVTLRCSPRSGDLSVYWYQQSLDQGLQFLIQYYNGEERAKGNILERFSAQQFPDLHSELNLSSLELGDSALYFCASSPSGGGNQPQHFGDGTRLSIL.

J is TRBJ1-1 and V is TRBV6-5, with a possible D match to TRBD1 (5 bases). The CDR3 is 15 residues long. V lost 4 bases and J 3 bases, leaving 15 bases between the germline ends. The germline V gene encodes CDR1 MNHEY and CDR2 SVGAGI. The CDR3 reads CASSLGLPGDTEAFF. CDR3 coding DNA: TGTGCCAGCAGTTTGGGACTCCCCGGCGACACTGAAGCTTTCTTT.

The CDR3 DNA reads TGTGCCAGTAGTATGGTTACGGCAACTAATGAAAAACTGTTTTTT. Translation gives CASSMVTATNEKLFF. This rearrangement joins TRBV19 to TRBJ1-4; D is undetermined. CDR3 length: 15 amino acids. Per the germline V gene, CDR1 is LNHDA and CDR2 is SQIVND (reference sequence). With 3 bases removed from V and 0 bases from J, the gap between germline ends came to 8 bases.

The CDR3 DNA is TGTGCCATCAGTGAGGCAGTTGGAGATACGCAGTATTTT. It yields the protein CAISEAVGDTQYF. The rearrangement joins TRBV10-3 to TRBJ2-3, with D uncertain. CDR1 and CDR2 (germline): ENHRY, SYGVKD. The CDR3 spans 13 residues. Trimming left V 2 bases short and J 5 bases short, with 8 bases between.

The DNA for the CDR3 is TGTGCCACCAGTGGCTGGAGCGGGACCACAGATACGCAGTATTTT. Protein sequence: CATSGWSGTTDTQYF. The gene calls are TRBV24-1 and TRBJ2-3, with 7 bases fitting TRBD2. V gave up 5 bases and J gave up 2 bases; unmatched junction bases: 6. The CDR3 runs 15 residues. Germline-derived CDR1 and CDR2 are KGHDR and SFDVKD.

The CDR3 region is CASSKTGGDEKLFF. CDR3 coding DNA: TGTGCCAGCAGTAAGACAGGGGGAGATGAAAAACTGTTTTTT. V is TRBV6-5 and J is TRBJ1-4; TRBD1 matches 9 bases. The CDR3 is 14 amino acids. J was trimmed by 6 bases and V by 5 bases; bases with no gene match: 4. The germline CDR1 and CDR2 sequences are MNHEY and SVGAGI.

V is TRBV6-5 and J is TRBJ2-1; the match to TRBD2 covers 7 bases. The J segment lost 6 bases and the V segment lost 6 bases, leaving 11 bases of the junction unmatched. The CDR3 loop spans 15 amino acids. Per germline, CDR1 MNHEY and CDR2 SVGAGI. CDR3 sequence (DNA): TGTGCCAGCAGCCACTTAGCTAGCGGAGGCAATGAGCAGTTCTTC. Translation gives CASSHLASGGNEQFF.